This entry lists 20 T cell receptor beta chains sequenced from one sample in a study of control samples from healthy donors and cancer patients. Measured with immunoSEQ multiplex PCR; TCRdb has only the in-frame clones, and not every one. Here the sample spans more than 95,000 clones, over 90% being singletons. Material for sequencing was blood. Receptors originate from a man younger than 45 in good health.

The CDR3, as DNA: TGTGCCAGCAGCCTCGAGACAGGACACAATCAGCCCCAGCATTTT. Its protein product is CASSLETGHNQPQHF. The chain has TRBV2 and TRBJ1-5; D perhaps matches TRBD1 (6 bases). Germline CDR1 and CDR2: SNHLY and FYNNEI. The CDR3 totals 15 residues. V dropped 6 bases and J dropped 3 bases, with 15 bases sitting between them.

V and J are TRBV6-6 and TRBJ2-5; no clear D. Germline CDR1 MNHNY, CDR2 SVGAGI (reference sequence). CDR3 length: 13 residues. V lost 7 bases to trimming and J lost 2 bases, with 11 bases between them. The CDR3 region is CASTMTLQETQYF. Written as DNA, the CDR3 is TGTGCCAGCACCATGACACTACAAGAGACCCAGTACTTC.

The J gene is TRBJ2-1, the V gene TRBV19; the D gene is possibly TRBD2 (6 bases). The CDR3 loop spans 14 amino acids. Trimming cost V 2 bases and J 4 bases, with 9 bases left between them. Germline CDR1 reads LNHDA; CDR2 reads SQIVND (reference sequence). CDR3 loop: CASSILGGYNEQFF. CDR3 bases: TGTGCCAGTAGTATACTGGGGGGTTACAATGAGCAGTTCTTC.

This clone has only one observation. The genes are TRBV13 and TRBJ2-1, with 8 bases lining up with TRBD1. The CDR3 extends over 14 amino acids. CDR1 and CDR2 (germline): PRHDT, FYEKMQ (reference sequence). The trim removed 3 bases at V and 7 bases at J, leaving 5 bases unmatched. CDR3 residues: CASSFGQGFNEQFF. As DNA, the CDR3 is TGTGCCAGCAGCTTCGGACAGGGTTTTAATGAGCAGTTCTTC. Supplemented by reference TRBV13 and TRBJ2-1, the full variable domain reads AAGVIQSPRHLIKEKRETATLKCYPIPRHDTVYWYQQGPGQDPQFLISFYEKMQSDKGSIPDRFSAQQFSDYHSELNMSSLELGDSALYFCASSFGQGFNEQFFGPGTRLTVL.

The rearrangement links TRBV10-3 to TRBJ2-7; D gene ambiguous. Germline loops: CDR1 ENHRY, CDR2 SYGVKD. This CDR3 comprises 13 residues. Trimming cost V 2 bases and J 2 bases, with 7 bases left between them. The CDR3 spells CAISEAATYEQYV. Written as DNA, the CDR3 is TGTGCCATCAGTGAGGCTGCTACCTACGAGCAGTACGTC.

The chain joins TRBV20-1 to TRBJ1-1; D not certain. The germline V gene encodes CDR1 DFQATT and CDR2 SNEGSKA (reference sequence). V lost 3 bases and J 0 bases, leaving 8 bases between the germline ends. This CDR3 spans 13 amino acids. The chain's CDR3 is CSASGQMNTEAFF. The CDR3 coding sequence is TGCAGTGCTAGTGGGCAAATGAACACTGAAGCTTTCTTT.

The J gene is TRBJ1-1, the V gene TRBV29-1, with D possibly matching TRBD1 (6 bases). CDR3 length equals 14 residues. V gave up 7 bases and J gave up 0 bases, with 15 bases separating them. Germline V gene lookup returns CDR1 SQVTM and CDR2 ANQGSEA. In DNA form, the CDR3 reads TGCAGCGGCCACAGGGTTGGGGTGAACACTGAAGCTTTCTTT. Translating it yields CSGHRVGVNTEAFF.

The rearrangement links TRBV3-1 (or the pseudogene TRBV3-2) to TRBJ2-1, with D possibly matching TRBD1 (6 bases). The V gene lost 4 bases and the J gene lost 8 bases, with 21 bases spanning the gap. Germline V gives CDR1 LGHDT, CDR2 YNNKEL (reference sequence). This CDR3 region has 16 residues. The CDR3 DNA reads TGTGCCAGCAGCCTCCTGGGGGCTAGAAGAGAGGATGAGCAGTTCTTC. The encoded protein is CASSLLGARREDEQFF.

This clone was detected once. The chain is built from TRBV27 and TRBJ1-4; 8 bases line up with TRBD1. V trimming: 8 bases; J trimming: 10 bases; junction bases outside the gene matches: 9. Germline lookup yields CDR1 MNHEY and CDR2 SMNVEV (reference sequence). The CDR3 loop spans 13 amino acids. The CDR3, as DNA: TGTGCCAGCGCACACCCAGGGGGCGGAAAACTGTTTTTT. The encoded protein is CASAHPGGGKLFF.

J is TRBJ2-7 and V is TRBV3-1 (or the pseudogene TRBV3-2); TRBD1 aligns across 7 bases. Germline V lookup: CDR1 LGHDT, CDR2 YNNKEL (reference sequence). The length of the CDR3 is 15 residues. V shed 0 bases and J 6 bases; nucleotides not matched to a gene: 8. The CDR3 protein is CASSQETLTGAEQYF. The CDR3 nucleotides are TGTGCCAGCAGCCAAGAGACACTCACAGGGGCCGAGCAGTACTTC.

The rearrangement joins TRBV12-3 or TRBV12-4 to TRBJ2-3; D gene uncertain. V was shortened by 7 bases and J by 3 bases, with 11 bases between the two germline ends. This CDR3 contains 13 residues. CDR3 in amino acids: CASTQIPTDTQYF. CDR3 DNA: TGTGCCAGCACCCAAATTCCGACAGATACGCAGTATTTT.

The rearrangement joins TRBV24-1 to TRBJ2-5; 10 bases align to TRBD1. This CDR3 comprises 12 residues. Germline V lookup: CDR1 KGHDR, CDR2 SFDVKD. Trimming took 9 bases from V and 5 from J; bases not matched to a gene: 2. CDR3 sequence reads: CATSTGGETQYF. CDR3 DNA sequence: TGTGCCACCTCGACAGGGGGCGAGACCCAGTACTTC.

J is TRBJ1-1 and V is TRBV28, with D maybe TRBD1 (6 bases). The V end was cut by 6 bases, the J end by 3 bases, with 14 bases between. CDR3 length: 14 residues. CDR1 MDHEN and CDR2 SYDVKM come from the germline V gene. The CDR3 nucleotides are TGTGCCAGCAGCGTGGGGGGGGGCGACACTGAAGCTTTCTTT. It is translated as CASSVGGGDTEAFF. Combining the CDR3 with reference TRBV28 and TRBJ1-1 gives the whole variable domain DVKVTQSSRYLVKRTGEKVFLECVQDMDHENMFWYRQDPGLGLRLIYFSYDVKMKEKGDIPEGYSVSREKKERFSLILESASTNQTSMYLCASSVGGGDTEAFFGQGTRLTVV.

The CDR3 here is CASSLAPTGGTEAFF. DNA of the CDR3: TGTGCCAGCAGCTTGGCCCCTACAGGCGGCACTGAAGCTTTCTTT. The chain joins TRBV5-8 to TRBJ1-1; possible D gene TRBD1, 5 bases. CDR3 length: 15 residues. V gave up 0 bases and J gave up 4 bases, with 13 bases separating them. Germline CDR1 is SGHTS and CDR2 is YDEGEE. Combining the CDR3 with reference TRBV5-8 and TRBJ1-1 gives the whole variable domain EAGVTQSPTHLIKTRGQQATLRCSPISGHTSVYWYQQALGLGLQFLLWYDEGEERNRGNFPPRFSGRQFPNYSSELNVNALELEDSALYLCASSLAPTGGTEAFFGQGTRLTVV.

This clone was recorded only once. This chain links TRBV19 with TRBJ1-1; weak D call: TRBD1 (6 bases). Germline-derived CDR1 and CDR2 are LNHDA and SQIVND (reference sequence). CDR3 size: 15 residues. V lost 4 bases and J 5 bases, leaving 17 bases between the germline ends. The CDR3 is CASSRPQGMETEAFF. Written as DNA, the CDR3 is TGTGCCAGTAGTAGACCACAGGGTATGGAGACTGAAGCTTTCTTT.

The rearrangement links TRBV3-1 (or the pseudogene TRBV3-2) to TRBJ2-5, with D hard to call. Per the germline V gene, CDR1 is LGHDT and CDR2 is YNNKEL (reference sequence). V was shortened by 4 bases and J by 5 bases, with 8 bases between the two germline ends. The CDR3 length is 12 residues. DNA for the CDR3: TGTGCCAGCAGCCCCACCCCCGAGACCCAGTACTTC. Its translation is CASSPTPETQYF.

V usage is TRBV11-2 and J usage is TRBJ2-3; no reliable D call. The CDR3 loop spans 14 amino acids. Germline CDR1 reads SGHAT; CDR2 reads FQNNGV. The V end was cut by 5 bases, the J end by 3 bases, with 12 bases between. The CDR3 coding sequence is TGTGCCAGCAGCCCAATGATGACTACAGATACGCAGTATTTT. Translated: CASSPMMTTDTQYF.

This clone showed up just once. The V call is TRBV29-1, the J call TRBJ2-3, with a weak D call TRBD2 (6 bases). Germline V gives CDR1 SQVTM, CDR2 ANQGSEA. The CDR3 is 13 amino acids. Trimming left V 1 base short and J 1 base short, with 6 bases between. The CDR3 DNA is TGCAGCGTTGAAGGCGGGGGCACAGATACGCAGTATTTT. Encoded protein: CSVEGGGTDTQYF.

The V and J genes are TRBV5-1 and TRBJ1-5, with 7 bases that match TRBD1. V lost 4 bases to trimming and J lost 3 bases; unmatched junction nucleotides: 4. CDR1 and CDR2 from the germline V gene are SGHRS and YFSETQ. CDR3 size: 14 residues. CDR3 DNA sequence: TGCGCCAGCAGCCTACAGGGGAACAATCAGCCCCAGCATTTT. It specifies CASSLQGNNQPQHF. Full variable domain (outside the CDR3, taken from reference TRBV5-1 and TRBJ1-5): KAGVTQTPRYLIKTRGQQVTLSCSPISGHRSVSWYQQTPGQGLQFLFEYFSETQRNKGNFPGRFSGRQFSNSRSEMNVSTLELGDSALYLCASSLQGNNQPQHFGDGTRLSIL.

V and J are TRBV5-1 and TRBJ2-5; D might be TRBD1 (6 bases). Germline V gene lookup returns CDR1 SGHRS and CDR2 YFSETQ. This CDR3 region has 14 residues. Trimming left V 0 bases short and J 3 bases short, with 9 bases between. The chain's CDR3 is CASSLVAGEETQYF. Written as DNA, the CDR3 is TGCGCCAGCAGCTTGGTGGCAGGGGAAGAGACCCAGTACTTC. Using reference TRBV5-1 and TRBJ2-5 for the parts outside the CDR3, the full variable domain is KAGVTQTPRYLIKTRGQQVTLSCSPISGHRSVSWYQQTPGQGLQFLFEYFSETQRNKGNFPGRFSGRQFSNSRSEMNVSTLELGDSALYLCASSLVAGEETQYFGPGTRLLVL.